The rows below give T cell receptor beta chains drawn from one sample of a study of T cell responses to AZD1222 COVID-19 vaccine. Method: immunoSEQ multiplex PCR; TCRdb's copy keeps in-frame clones and lacks some. The sample lists fewer than 120,000 clones; 92% were seen once. Specimen: peripheral blood, collected on day 0 of AZD1222 vaccination. The source of these receptors is an adult in good health. The CDR3 runs from the conserved cysteine through the conserved F or W. The D gene is left open where the match is weak. A row's size may be missing; if present it is once, few, many or a size class.

d_call,j_call,clone_size,v_call,cdr3_nt,cdr3_aa
.,TRBJ2-5,.,TRBV20-1,TGCAGTGCTAGTGTCAGGAGAGAGACCCAGTACTTC,CSASVRRETQYF
TRBD1,TRBJ2-3,.,TRBV6-5,TGTGCCAGCAACCAGGGGGCTAGAGATACGCAGTATTTT,CASNQGARDTQYF
.,TRBJ2-7,.,TRBV10-1,TGCGCCAGCAGTGAGTCACAACACTACGAGCAGTACTTC,CASSESQHYEQYF
.,TRBJ1-4,.,TRBV21-1,TGTGCCAGCAGCCCAGTCCCACGGAATACAACTAATGAAAAACTGTTTTTT,CASSPVPRNTTNEKLFF
.,TRBJ1-5,.,TRBV29-1,TGCAGCGTTGGAGAGGCGGCTAGCAATCAGCCCCAGCATTTT,CSVGEAASNQPQHF
TRBD1,TRBJ2-7,.,TRBV10-3,TGTGCCATCAGTTCTTCTCCGGGACAGGGGACCTACGAGCAGTACTTC,CAISSSPGQGTYEQYF
TRBD2,TRBJ2-7,.,TRBV5-6,TGTGCCAGCAGCTGGTTTAGCGGGTCGTACGAGCAGTACTTC,CASSWFSGSYEQYF
TRBD2,TRBJ2-2,.,TRBV28,TGTGCCAGCAGGTACCAGCGGGGGGGCCGAGGCGGGGAGCTGTTTTTT,CASRYQRGGRGGELFF
.,TRBJ1-1,.,TRBV30,TGTGCCTGGAGCTTGGACCGCCGCAGGGAAGCTTTCTTT,CAWSLDRRREAFF
TRBD1,TRBJ2-7,.,TRBV30,TGTGCCTGGACCCCCCTTGGGACAGGGGGCTTCGAGCAGTACTTC,CAWTPLGTGGFEQYF
.,TRBJ2-7,.,TRBV5-6,TGTGCCAGCAGCTTGGCGAGGGGGACGTACGAGCAGTACTTC,CASSLARGTYEQYF
.,TRBJ2-6,.,TRBV19,TGTGCCAGTAGTATAGATGGTCTGTCGGGGGCCAACGTCCTGACTTTC,CASSIDGLSGANVLTF
.,TRBJ1-2,.,TRBV19,TGTGCCAGTAGTATTACTCTTGGCTATGGCTACACCTTC,CASSITLGYGYTF
.,TRBJ1-4,.,TRBV11-2,TGTGCCAGCAGCTTAGGAGAAAAACTGTTTTTT,CASSLGEKLFF
TRBD1,TRBJ2-7,.,TRBV12-5,TGTGCTAGTGGCCTACAGGGGTACGAGCAGTACTTC,CASGLQGYEQYF
.,TRBJ1-1,.,TRBV9,TGTGCCAGCAGCCCCCAGAAGGGAATGAACACTGAAGCTTTCTTT,CASSPQKGMNTEAFF
.,TRBJ2-1,.,TRBV5-4,TGTGCCAGCAGCTTGGCCCCCGGGGAATCCTACAATGAGCAGTTCTTC,CASSLAPGESYNEQFF
.,TRBJ1-2,once,TRBV2,TGTGCCAGCAGTAAACAGGGCGGTCGGGATGGCTACACCTTC,CASSKQGGRDGYTF
TRBD2,TRBJ2-1,.,TRBV5-1,TGCGCCAGCACCCCTAGCGGGGGGGATCGGGAGCAGTTCTTC,CASTPSGGDREQFF
TRBD1,TRBJ1-6,.,TRBV6-5,TGTGCCAGCAGGCCTTACAGGGGGAATTCACCCCTCCACTTT,CASRPYRGNSPLHF
.,TRBJ1-6,.,TRBV7-2,TGTGCCAGCAGGGAGGGACCTTCTCGTAATTCACCCCTCCACTTT,CASREGPSRNSPLHF
.,TRBJ2-1,.,TRBV19,TGTGCCAGTAGCCTGCGGGACAGAAATGAGCAGTTCTTC,CASSLRDRNEQFF
.,TRBJ2-2,.,TRBV30,TGTGCCTGGAGTGATGATGGGTGGCTGCTGTTTTTT,CAWSDDGWLLFF
TRBD2,TRBJ2-2,.,TRBV18,TGTGCCAGCTCACCTTTATCCGGGACTAGCCGGACCGGGGAGCTGTTTTTT,CASSPLSGTSRTGELFF
.,TRBJ1-3,.,TRBV4-1,TGCGCCAGCAGCCGGTTCAGTGGAGACACCATATATTTT,CASSRFSGDTIYF
.,TRBJ1-1,.,TRBV5-6,TGTGCCAGCAGCGATGTTACACGAAACACTGAAGCTTTCTTT,CASSDVTRNTEAFF
.,TRBJ1-2,.,TRBV2,TGTGCCAGCAGCGACTCCCGGACCCTCAGGACCTTC,CASSDSRTLRTF